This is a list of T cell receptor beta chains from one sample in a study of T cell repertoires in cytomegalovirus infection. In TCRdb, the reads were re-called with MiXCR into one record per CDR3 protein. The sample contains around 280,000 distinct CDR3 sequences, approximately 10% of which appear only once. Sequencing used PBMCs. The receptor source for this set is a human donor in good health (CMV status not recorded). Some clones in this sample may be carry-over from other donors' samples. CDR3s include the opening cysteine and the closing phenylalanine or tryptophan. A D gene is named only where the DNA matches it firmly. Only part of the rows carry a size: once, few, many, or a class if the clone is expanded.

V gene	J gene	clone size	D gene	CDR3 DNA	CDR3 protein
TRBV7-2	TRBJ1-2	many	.	TGTGCCAGCAGCCCATATGAGGCGAACTATGGCTACACCTTC	CASSPYEANYGYTF
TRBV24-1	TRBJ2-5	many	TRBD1	TGTGCCACCAGTGATTTCGGACAGGGCGGGGAGACCCAGTACTTC	CATSDFGQGGETQYF
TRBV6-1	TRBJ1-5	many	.	TGTGCCAGCAGTGAAGGGGTGATTAGGAACTTGGAGCCCCAGCATTTT	CASSEGVIRNLEPQHF
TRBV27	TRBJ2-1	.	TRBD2	TGTGCCAGCAGTTTTTCGGGACTAGCGGGGTTCCACCAGTTCTTC	CASSFSGLAGFHQFF
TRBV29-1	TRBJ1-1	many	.	TGCAGCGTCGATCTACGGGCGCCGGGCACTGAAGCTTTCTTT	CSVDLRAPGTEAFF
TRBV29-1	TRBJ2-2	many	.	TGCAGCGTTGGGACAGTTTACACCGGGGAGCTGTTTTTT	CSVGTVYTGELFF
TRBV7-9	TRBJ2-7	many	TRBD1	TGTGCCAGCAGCCCGACAGGGAACGTCGAGCAGTACTTC	CASSPTGNVEQYF
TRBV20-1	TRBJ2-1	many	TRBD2	TGCAGTCCCAAGCGGGATAGCAATGAGCAGTTCTTC	CSPKRDSNEQFF
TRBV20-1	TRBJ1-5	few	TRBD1	TGCAGTCACAGGGGAGGCAATCAGCCCCAGCATTTT	CSHRGGNQPQHF
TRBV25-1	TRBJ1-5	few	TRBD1	TGTGCCAGCAGTGTCGACAGGGATAATCAGCCCCAGCATTTT	CASSVDRDNQPQHF
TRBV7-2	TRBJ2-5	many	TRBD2	TGTGCCAGCAGCAAAGAGGCCGGACTAGCGGGGAAAAAAGAGACCCAGTACTTC	CASSKEAGLAGKKETQYF
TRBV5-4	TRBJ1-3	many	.	TGTGCCAGCAGCTTGGAAGAGGGGGCTGGAAACACCATATATTTT	CASSLEEGAGNTIYF
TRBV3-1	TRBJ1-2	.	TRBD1	TGTGCCAGCAGCTCCACAGGGGTCGGCTACACCTTC	CASSSTGVGYTF
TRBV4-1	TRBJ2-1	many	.	TGCGCCAGCAGCCCAACCCCGGGTAGCGGAGTCTACAATGAGCAGTTCTTC	CASSPTPGSGVYNEQFF
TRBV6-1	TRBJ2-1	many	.	TGTGCCACCTCTGAGTTGGGGGGGCCAGAGCAGTTCTTC	CATSELGGPEQFF
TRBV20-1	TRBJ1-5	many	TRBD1	TGCAGTGCTAGGAACCTACAGGGGCGAGTCCAGCCCCAGCATTTT	CSARNLQGRVQPQHF
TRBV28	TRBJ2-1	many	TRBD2	TGTGCCAGCAGCCGGACTAGCGGGGGGGCCGGCAATGAGCAGTTCTTC	CASSRTSGGAGNEQFF
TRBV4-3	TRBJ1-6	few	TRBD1	TGCGCCAGCAGCCCAGGGGGGGGAGCGGATTCACCCCTCCACTTT	CASSPGGGADSPLHF
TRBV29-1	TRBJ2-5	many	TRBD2	TGCAGCGTTGAGGGACTAGCACCGAAGACCCAGTACTTC	CSVEGLAPKTQYF
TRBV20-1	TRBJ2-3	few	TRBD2	TGCAGTGCAAGTGTAGCGGGGGGACCCACAGATACGCAGTATTTT	CSASVAGGPTDTQYF
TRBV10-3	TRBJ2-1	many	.	TGTGCCATCAGTTCAGGGGGGACTCTTCTGGAGAATGAGCAGTTCTTC	CAISSGGTLLENEQFF
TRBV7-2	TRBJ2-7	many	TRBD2	TGTGCCAGCAGCTTAACCAGCGGGGGCGCTCCGACTGTTTACGAGCAGTACTTC	CASSLTSGGAPTVYEQYF
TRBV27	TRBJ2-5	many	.	TGTGCCAGCAGTACCCTCGACAGGCTTCGGACCCAGTACTTC	CASSTLDRLRTQYF
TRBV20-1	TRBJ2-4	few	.	TGCAGTGCTAGAGATTTGGGGGGCTACATTCAGTACTTC	CSARDLGGYIQYF
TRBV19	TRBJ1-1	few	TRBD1	TGTGCCAGTAGTCCCAAAACAGGGGCGCACACTGAAGCTTTCTTT	CASSPKTGAHTEAFF
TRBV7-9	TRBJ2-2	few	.	TGTGCCAGCAGCCCTCAAATCGTGAACGGGGAGCTGTTTTTT	CASSPQIVNGELFF
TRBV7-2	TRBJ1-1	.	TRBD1	TGTGCCAGCAGCTTAGTTTTCGGACAGGTATGGGAAGCTTTCTTT	CASSLVFGQVWEAFF
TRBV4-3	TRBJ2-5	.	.	TGCGCCAGCAGCCAAGATTACGGGGGCCGGGGGACCCAGTACTTC	CASSQDYGGRGTQYF
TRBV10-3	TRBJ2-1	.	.	TGTGCCATCCGACAGAGCTCCTACAATGAGCAGTTCTTC	CAIRQSSYNEQFF
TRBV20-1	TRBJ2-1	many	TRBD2	TGCAGCGTCAGGACTAGCGGGGTTTTGAGCTCCTACAATGAGCAGTTCTTC	CSVRTSGVLSSYNEQFF
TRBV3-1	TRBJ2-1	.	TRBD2	TGTGCCAGCAGCCAAGATCGAGCGGGGGCAGGTAATGAGCAGTTCTTC	CASSQDRAGAGNEQFF
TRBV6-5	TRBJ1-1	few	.	TGTGCCAGCAGTTACTTTACAGGGACTCGGCGAGCTTTCTTT	CASSYFTGTRRAFF
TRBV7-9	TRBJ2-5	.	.	TGTGCCAGCAGCGGGATCGGTGGGGAGACCCAGTACTTC	CASSGIGGETQYF
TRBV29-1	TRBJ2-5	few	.	TGCAGCGTTGAAGATTCGACACCTGGGGGGACCCAGTACTTC	CSVEDSTPGGTQYF
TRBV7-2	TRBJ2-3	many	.	TGTGCCAGCAGCTTAGTGGGCGCATTCACAGATACGCAGTATTTT	CASSLVGAFTDTQYF
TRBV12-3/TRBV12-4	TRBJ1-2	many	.	TGTGCCAGCAGCCTCCAGGGGTCGGGGCAAGACTATGGCTACACCTTC	CASSLQGSGQDYGYTF
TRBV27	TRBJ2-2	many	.	TGTGCCAGCAGTCCGCGGGCAGGGAGGAACACCGGGGAGCTGTTTTTT	CASSPRAGRNTGELFF
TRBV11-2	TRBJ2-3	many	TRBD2	TGTGCCAGCAGCTTAATAACTAGCGGGGGGCTGCAGTATTTT	CASSLITSGGLQYF
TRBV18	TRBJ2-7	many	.	TGTGCCAGCTCACCCTCCCGGGACGGAACCTACGAGCAGTACTTC	CASSPSRDGTYEQYF
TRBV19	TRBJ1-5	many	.	TGTGCCAGTAGTATAGAGAGCAGAAAGCCCCAGCATTTT	CASSIESRKPQHF
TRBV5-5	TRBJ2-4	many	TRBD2	TGTGCCAGCAGCCTAGTGGTGCTAGCGGGGGTTTCCAAAAACATTCAGTACTTC	CASSLVVLAGVSKNIQYF
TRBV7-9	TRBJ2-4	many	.	TGTGCCAGCAGCTTAGCAGGGGCAGCCAAAAACATTCAGTACTTC	CASSLAGAAKNIQYF
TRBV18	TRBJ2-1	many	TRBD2	TGTGCCAGCTCGCCGGCCAGCGGGGGATACAATGAGCAGTTCTTC	CASSPASGGYNEQFF
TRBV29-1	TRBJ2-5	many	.	TGCAGCGTTGAGACGCCCCCCCTGGAGACCCAGTACTTC	CSVETPPLETQYF
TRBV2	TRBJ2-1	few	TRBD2	TGTGCCAGCATTAGCGGGGCCTCCTACAATGAGCAGTTCTTC	CASISGASYNEQFF
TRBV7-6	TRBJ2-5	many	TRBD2	TGTGCCAGCAGCTTAGGTGCCCTACTAGCGGGGGGAGAGACCCAGTACTTC	CASSLGALLAGGETQYF
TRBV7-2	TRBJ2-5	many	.	TGTGCCAGCAGCTTCGCAGGACAGGAGGGCCAGTACTTC	CASSFAGQEGQYF
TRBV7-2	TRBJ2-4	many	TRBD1	TGTGCCAGCAGACCCACCCATACCGGGACAGAAAACATTCAGTACTTC	CASRPTHTGTENIQYF
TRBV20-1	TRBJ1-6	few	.	TGCAGTGCTAGCCGGGTCTATAATTCACCCCTCCACTTT	CSASRVYNSPLHF
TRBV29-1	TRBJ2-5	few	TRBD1	TGCAGCGTGGCCGGGACAGGGGTCCAAGAGACCCAGTACTTC	CSVAGTGVQETQYF
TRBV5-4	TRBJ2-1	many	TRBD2	TGTGCCTGTAGCGGGGGGGCGCCCCAATTCTACAATGAGCAGTTCTTC	CACSGGAPQFYNEQFF
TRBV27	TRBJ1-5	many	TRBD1	TGTGCCACTCCGTGGGACAGGCGGAATAGCAATCAGCCCCAGCATTTT	CATPWDRRNSNQPQHF
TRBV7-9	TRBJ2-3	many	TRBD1	TGTGCCAGCAGCTTCCGACCGGGACAGGGGGCCCGTACGCAGTATTTT	CASSFRPGQGARTQYF